The present T cell receptor (beta chain) was sequenced within a study of regulatory T cells in long-lasting Graves disease. The CDR3 sequence is 15 residues long. Trimming shortened V by 4 bases and J by 1 base, and 11 bases separated the two germline ends. Germline V gene data show CDR1 as SGHDT and CDR2 as YYEEEE. According to the study, TCR beta libraries were built with iRepertoire HTBI primers and CDR3-region Arm-PCR. A single record per CDR3 protein comes from TCRdb applying MiXCR to the multiplex PCR reads. The sample has around 480,000 distinct CDR3 sequences; around 15% are singletons. This clonotype was seen many times. Its specificity is unknown. Time point described: newly diagnosed GD, antithyroid drugs for less than 3 months. The TCR library used RNA extracted from PBMCs. Regarding the study as a whole: Tissue studied was limited to peripheral blood, excluding thyroid tissue. Persistent disease samples used TRBV28, TRBJ1-2 and TRBJ2-5 preferentially.

These sequences were also reported in another study, on T cells in Graves' hyperthyroidism and ophthalmopathy.

Sequenced material: peripheral blood mononuclear cells (PBMCs), taken at new diagnosis, from a patient treated with antithyroid drugs. The J gene is TRBJ2-2, the V gene TRBV5-6; D gene unclear. The TCR originated in a man in his forties with Graves disease. CDR3 sequence: CASSDDPQNTGELFF. As DNA, the CDR3 is TGTGCCAGCAGCGATGACCCTCAGAACACCGGGGAGCTGTTTTTT.